The 23 T cell receptor beta chains presented below share a single source sample, sequenced in a study of shared clonotypes between healthy human individuals. Naive CD8 populations comprised CD45RO-negative cells positively selected for CCR7, excluding terminally differentiated effector memory CD45RA+ cells. Profiled with immunoSEQ multiplex PCR; TCRdb holds only in-frame clones, not every one. This sample yields approximately 2,000,000 clones, of which approximately 92% are seen a single time; under 2% belongs to the top ten. Sequencing was carried out using naive CD8+ T cells from PBMCs. The source is a man between 18 and 35 years old in good health. Some clones in this sample may be carry-over from other donors' samples.

DNA of the CDR3: TGTGCCAGCAGAGCGGGCAGGCGGGCAGATACGCAGTATTTT. It yields the protein CASRAGRRADTQYF. The V and J genes are TRBV2 and TRBJ2-3, with D possibly matching TRBD2 (6 bases). Germline CDR1 and CDR2: SNHLY and FYNNEI. V was pared by 6 bases and J by 4 bases, with 14 bases between. The CDR3 sequence is 14 residues long.

The rearrangement links TRBV27 to TRBJ2-6; D not resolved. V shed 8 bases and J shed 2 bases, with 10 bases lying between them. The CDR3 length is 14 residues. The germline V gene encodes CDR1 MNHEY and CDR2 SMNVEV (reference sequence). CDR3 sequence reads: CASGPRPGANVLTF. The CDR3, as DNA: TGTGCCAGCGGGCCCCGGCCTGGGGCCAACGTCCTGACTTTC. The variable domain in full, with the rest retrieved from reference TRBV27 and TRBJ2-6, is EAQVTQNPRYLITVTGKKLTVTCSQNMNHEYMSWYRQDPGLGLRQIYYSMNVEVTDKGDVPEGYKVSRKEKRNFPLILESPSPNQTSLYFCASGPRPGANVLTFGAGSRLTVL.

The chain has TRBV6-6 and TRBJ2-1, with 7 bases fitting TRBD2. CDR1 MNHNY and CDR2 SVGAGI come from the germline V gene (reference sequence). The CDR3 extends over 12 amino acids. The CDR3 spells CAGGSSYNEQFF. The CDR3 DNA reads TGTGCGGGCGGGAGCTCCTACAATGAGCAGTTCTTC.

This clone came up once. The V gene is TRBV4-1, the J gene TRBJ2-7, with 7 bases identical to TRBD2. There are 15 residues in the CDR3. Looked up from germline, CDR1 is MGHRA and CDR2 is YSYEKL. V trimming: 1 base; J trimming: 0 bases; junction bases outside the gene matches: 3. The CDR3 is CASSQVGGNSYEQYF. CDR3 DNA sequence: TGCGCCAGCAGCCAAGTGGGGGGGAACTCCTACGAGCAGTACTTC.

The genes are TRBV7-9 and TRBJ2-2, with TRBD1 identical over 9 bases. Germline V gene sequence: CDR1 SEHNR, CDR2 FQNEAQ (reference sequence). V gave up 4 bases and J gave up 1 base; unmatched junction bases: 4. This CDR3 has 16 amino acids. CDR3: CASSSGGQGNTGELFF. The CDR3 DNA reads TGTGCCAGCAGCTCTGGGGGACAGGGGAACACCGGGGAGCTGTTTTTT.

This rearrangement joins TRBV4-1 to TRBJ2-5, with TRBD1 matching 9 bases. Near its end, the DNA agrees better with TRBJ2-7, so the J call may be wrong. Germline CDR1 is MGHRA and CDR2 is YSYEKL. The CDR3 loop spans 15 amino acids. CDR3 sequence reads: CASSPYGTGLYEQYF. The CDR3 DNA reads TGCGCCAGCAGCCCGTATGGGACAGGGCTCTACGAGCAGTACTTC.

The chain has TRBV7-9 and TRBJ2-5; D is possibly TRBD2 (6 bases). The germline CDR1 and CDR2 sequences are SEHNR and FQNEAQ (reference sequence). Trimming left V 5 bases short and J 1 base short, with 14 bases between. The CDR3 sequence is 15 residues long. DNA of the CDR3: TGTGCCAGCAGCCCGGGTAGCGGACGCCAAGAGACCCAGTACTTC. This sequence encodes CASSPGSGRQETQYF.

The CDR3 spells CASSVGQGLSEQFF. CDR3 nucleotides: TGTGCCAGCAGTGTCGGACAGGGGCTCTCAGAGCAGTTCTTC. The V and J genes are TRBV2 and TRBJ2-1; 9 nucleotides line up with TRBD1. Germline trimming cut 4 bases from V and 10 bases from J; bases unmatched to any gene: 8. Germline CDR1 SNHLY, CDR2 FYNNEI. The CDR3 is 14 residues long.

This chain links TRBV27 with TRBJ2-7; 7 bases are a match to TRBD2. Germline V lookup: CDR1 MNHEY, CDR2 SMNVEV (reference sequence). This CDR3 comprises 17 residues. Trimming cost V 2 bases and J 2 bases; bases outside gene matches: 12. The CDR3 is CASSLAGRARPPYEQYF. In DNA form, the CDR3 reads TGTGCCAGCAGTTTAGCGGGGAGGGCAAGGCCCCCCTACGAGCAGTACTTC.

DNA for the CDR3: TGTGCCAGCAGTTTTCAGGGGACCATCCAAGAGACCCAGTACTTC. Protein: CASSFQGTIQETQYF. The chain is built from TRBV28 and TRBJ2-5, with D possibly TRBD1 on 6 matching bases. The germline CDR1 and CDR2 sequences are MDHEN and SYDVKM. This CDR3 region has 15 residues. Trimming shortened V by 3 bases and J by 1 base, and 12 bases separated the two germline ends.

J is TRBJ2-1 and V is TRBV6-1; 8 bases fit TRBD1. V trimming: 1 base; J trimming: 5 bases; junction bases outside the gene matches: 7. CDR1 and CDR2 (germline): MNHNS, SASEGT. CDR3 length: 16 amino acids. CDR3 nucleotides: TGTGCCAGCAGTGAAGAGATCGTGACAGGGGACAATGAGCAGTTCTTC. This gives the protein CASSEEIVTGDNEQFF.

This clone occurred once. The V and J genes are TRBV11-2 and TRBJ2-1; TRBD2 is a possible D gene (7 bases). Trimming took off 4 bases at V and 8 bases at J, with 15 bases between the two ends. CDR1 and CDR2 from the germline V gene are SGHAT and FQNNGV. The CDR3 is 14 residues long. The CDR3 DNA reads as TGTGCCAGCAGCTGGGGGGGCAGTGCTGATGAGCAGTTCTTC. It translates to CASSWGGSADEQFF.

V gene TRBV4-1 combines with J gene TRBJ1-1; 8 nucleotides match TRBD1. V was pared by 4 bases and J by 3 bases, with 10 bases of the junction left unmatched. The germline gives CDR1 MGHRA, CDR2 YSYEKL. The CDR3 consists of 16 residues. The CDR3 protein is CASSRGQGSYYTEAFF. The CDR3 DNA is TGCGCCAGCAGCCGAGGACAGGGTTCCTATTACACTGAAGCTTTCTTT.

Remarks on this clone: At the DNA level, this CDR3 is encoded by other sequences in the same sample as well. The J gene is TRBJ2-5, the V gene TRBV27; possibly TRBD1 for D (6 bases). Trimming removed 0 bases from V and 5 bases from J, with 13 bases in between. This CDR3 has 15 residues. The germline V gene encodes CDR1 MNHEY and CDR2 SMNVEV (reference sequence). The chain's CDR3 is CASSLSLGAGETQYF. The CDR3 DNA follows: TGTGCCAGCAGTTTATCGCTGGGGGCAGGTGAGACCCAGTACTTC.

This clone was seen once. CDR3: CASSRNRDKGGANYGYTF. The CDR3 bases are TGTGCCAGCAGTCGAAACCGCGATAAGGGGGGAGCTAACTATGGCTACACCTTC. The V call is TRBV28, the J call TRBJ1-2; possible D gene TRBD1, 6 bases. Germline assignment: CDR1 MDHEN and CDR2 SYDVKM. The CDR3 totals 18 residues. Trimming took 5 bases from V and 0 from J, leaving 22 bases between them.

This clone was found once. The V gene is TRBV10-3, the J gene TRBJ1-1; 8 bases are shared with TRBD1. The CDR3 runs 17 residues. The junction had 13 bases not matched to a gene; V was cut back by 0 bases and J by 7 bases. Germline-derived CDR1 and CDR2 are ENHRY and SYGVKD. The CDR3 sequence: CAISESDRAGYGNEAFF. The CDR3, as DNA: TGTGCCATCAGTGAGTCGGACAGGGCAGGGTACGGTAATGAAGCTTTCTTT.

The V call is TRBV6-5, the J call TRBJ1-5, with D hard to call. The length of the CDR3 is 14 residues. V lost 6 bases and J lost 0, with 9 bases in between. In germline, CDR1 is MNHEY, CDR2 SVGAGI. As DNA, the CDR3 is TGTGCCAGCAGCCTGCGTTATAGCAATCAGCCCCAGCATTTT. Translation gives CASSLRYSNQPQHF.

V is TRBV11-2 and J is TRBJ2-5; D perhaps matches TRBD2 (5 bases). V was trimmed by 5 bases and J by 0 bases, leaving 16 bases between them. The CDR3 has 16 residues. CDR1 is SGHAT, CDR2 FQNNGV, per germline. CDR3: CASSRHGRRYQETQYF. CDR3 coding DNA: TGTGCCAGCAGCCGCCATGGGCGGAGGTACCAAGAGACCCAGTACTTC.

This chain connects TRBV14 to TRBJ2-7, with TRBD1 matching over 7 bases. J lost 8 bases, V lost 4 bases, and 5 bases had no gene match. The CDR3 extends over 12 amino acids. Germline V gene lookup returns CDR1 SGHDN and CDR2 FVKESK. The CDR3 loop is CASSPDREKQYF. In nucleotides, the CDR3 is TGTGCCAGCAGCCCCGACAGGGAAAAGCAGTACTTC.

About this clone: The sample contains more than one DNA sequence encoding this CDR3. The chain employs TRBV7-2 and TRBJ2-1; tentatively, D is TRBD2 (5 bases). CDR3 size: 12 residues. Germline values: CDR1 SGHTA, CDR2 FQGNSA. V was shortened by 5 bases and J by 7 bases, with 9 bases between the two germline ends. The CDR3 DNA reads TGTGCCAGCAGCCCGAGGACTAATGAGCAGTTCTTC. Its translation is CASSPRTNEQFF.

The V gene is TRBV4-3, the J gene TRBJ2-7; D is possibly TRBD1 (6 bases). The V end lost 0 bases, the J end lost 2 bases, and 8 bases lay between the germline ends. CDR1 LGHNA and CDR2 YSLEER come from the germline V gene. The CDR3 extends over 14 amino acids. CDR3 region: CASSQETGTYEQYF. CDR3 nucleotides: TGCGCCAGCAGCCAAGAAACAGGGACCTACGAGCAGTACTTC.

The count of this clone is one. The chain employs TRBV5-6 and TRBJ1-2; D is ambiguous. CDR3 size: 15 residues. Trimming took off 4 bases at V and 4 bases at J, with 17 bases between the two ends. From germline, CDR1 is SGHDT and CDR2 YYEEEE. In DNA form, the CDR3 reads TGTGCCAGCAGCCTTAACCCCTCTGCCCGCTATGGCTACACCTTC. This translates into CASSLNPSARYGYTF.

V gene TRBV7-9 combines with J gene TRBJ2-1, with a tentative D call TRBD2 (6 bases). Germline CDR1 SEHNR, CDR2 FQNEAQ (reference sequence). Trimming shortened V by 5 bases and J by 8 bases, and 13 bases separated the two germline ends. The CDR3 loop spans 13 amino acids. The CDR3 bases are TGTGCCAGCAGCGCCCGACTAGTCCATGAGCAGTTCTTC. Its protein product is CASSARLVHEQFF.